The entry below gives a single T cell receptor beta chain sequence along with its context. The antigen remains unidentified. This entry belongs to a study of T-cell memory formation after mild COVID-19. MiXCR was run by TCRdb on the 5' RACE reads, yielding one entry per CDR3 protein. The sample has about 290,000 distinct CDR3 sequences; about 16% are singletons. Trimming removed 3 bases at V and 4 bases at J, with 16 bases between. The CDR3 spans 15 residues. Germline CDR1 reads SGDLS; CDR2 reads YYNGEE. Whole-study results and caveats: Memory from before infection featured some responding clones, which suggests cross-reactive memory joined.

The sequenced material came from PBMCs or a T cell subset sorted from them (not recorded which). The V and J genes are TRBV9 and TRBJ1-1, with D possibly TRBD1 on 6 matching bases. The TCR comes from a man between 18 and 29 years old who had mild COVID-19 (a few samples of this study predate the infection). Cell type and time point are not known. The CDR3 reads CASSASSAGVTEAFF. CDR3 nucleotides: TGTGCCAGCAGCGCCTCCTCTGCAGGGGTCACTGAAGCTTTCTTT.